This TCR beta chain was sequenced for a study of blood T cell repertoires in COVID-19. Study-wide context: The analysed material was cDNA or gDNA that came from T cells, B-cell-depleted T cells, or PBMCs.

Measured with immunoSEQ multiplex PCR; TCRdb has only the in-frame clones, and not every one. In the table there are about 52,000 clones, about 90% of which are singletons. The V gene end was trimmed by 0 bases and the J gene end by 7 bases; junction bases not matched to a gene: 4. The CDR3 extends over 15 amino acids. Looked up from germline, CDR1 is ENHRY and CDR2 is SYGVKD. The sample comprised peripheral blood. The origin of this receptor is a human donor with active COVID-19. The donor label of this sample is uncertain. The genes are TRBV10-3 and TRBJ2-4, with 9 nucleotides matching TRBD1. DNA for the CDR3: TGTGCCATCAGTGAGTCGGCTGGACAGGGGAACATTCAGTACTTC. The encoded protein is CAISESAGQGNIQYF.